This section outlines one TCR beta chain sequence together with its context. The antigen is not known. The data are from a study of Graves' ophthalmopathy and Graves' hyperthyroidism. On the study more broadly: Pretreatment peripheral blood was obtained at initial diagnosis.

Amplifying from RNA transcripts, the study obtained TCR beta CDR3 regions. HTBI primers were used in a first-round RT-PCR, which preceded a second-round multiplex PCR. MiXCR, run by TCRdb on the multiplex PCR reads, gives a single entry per CDR3 protein. The data hold 300,000 to 400,000 distinct CDR3 sequences, with 15% to 20% observed a single time. Trimming pared 1 base from V and 0 bases from J, leaving 18 bases between. The CDR3 has 18 residues. Findings and caveats of the study: Most clonotypes expanded in thyroid above 0.001 frequency were present in blood too. From stable hyperthyroidism, ophthalmopathy was separated by a 13-signature model with about 88% sensitivity and 75% to 84% specificity.

This receptor was obtained from an adult man with Graves' ophthalmopathy. The sequenced sample consisted of peripheral blood. V and J are TRBV12-3 or TRBV12-4 and TRBJ1-1; D remains unclear. This chain's CDR3 is CASSLVLGSLNMNTEAFF. The CDR3 DNA follows: TGTGCCAGCAGTTTAGTACTGGGTTCGTTAAACATGAACACTGAAGCTTTCTTT.